A single T cell receptor beta chain is shown here with its context. Its antigen is not known. TCRdb keeps only in-frame clones here, not all; method: immunoSEQ multiplex PCR. The repertoire holds 150,000 to 200,000 clones, with about 92% as singletons. The data belong to a study of T cell responses to AZD1222 COVID-19 vaccine. Whole-study findings and limits: Among vaccine-associated CD4 TCRs, coverage spanned spike, with dominance at 160-218 and 743-854.

Germline CDR1 is WNHNN and CDR2 is SYGVQD (reference sequence). This CDR3 has 15 residues. Unmatched junction bases numbered 11, after V lost 6 bases and J lost 6 bases. This specimen was peripheral blood, taken on day 0 of AZD1222 vaccination. The V call is TRBV10-1, the J call TRBJ2-1; 7 nucleotides line up with TRBD2. This sequence was found in an adult in good health. CDR3 residues: CASREAAGEGNEQFF. CDR3 nucleotides: TGCGCCAGCAGAGAGGCCGCGGGAGAGGGCAATGAGCAGTTCTTC.